These T cell receptor beta chains were read from a single sample in a study of T cells in Graves' hyperthyroidism and ophthalmopathy. TCRdb itself ran the multiplex PCR reads through MiXCR, one entry per CDR3 protein. This sample has about 270,000 distinct CDR3 sequences, with approximately 23% found just once. The sample taken for sequencing was blood. The receptor set was obtained from a man aged 30 to 39 with Graves' ophthalmopathy. Both conserved end residues are part of each CDR3. A D gene is named only where the DNA matches it firmly. Clone size is given for some rows only: seen once, a few or many times, or a class if the clone is expanded.

. many TRBJ1-2 TRBV11-2 CASSSDRYGYTF TGTGCCAGCAGCTCGGACCGTTATGGCTACACCTTC
TRBD1 . TRBJ2-7 TRBV4-1 CASSQDKGGGTYEQYF TGCGCCAGCAGCCAAGACAAAGGGGGCGGAACCTACGAGCAGTACTTC
. many TRBJ1-1 TRBV27 CASSLIQQNTEAFF TGTGCCAGCAGTTTAATACAGCAGAACACTGAAGCTTTCTTT
. few TRBJ1-4 TRBV6-1 CASRRSNEKLFF TGTGCCAGCAGGAGGAGTAATGAAAAACTGTTTTTT
TRBD2 few TRBJ2-1 TRBV5-1 CASTLGGGNNEQFF TGCGCCAGCACCCTTGGCGGGGGGAACAATGAGCAGTTCTTC
. . TRBJ2-1 TRBV19 CASSGLSGNEQFF TGTGCCAGTAGTGGTTTGTCGGGAAATGAGCAGTTCTTC
TRBD2 few TRBJ2-1 TRBV11-3 CASSPPGLAGVVNEQFF TGTGCCAGCAGCCCCCCCGGACTAGCGGGAGTAGTCAATGAGCAGTTCTTC
. . TRBJ2-7 TRBV29-1 CSVVGGGTYEQYF TGCAGCGTTGTGGGGGGAGGAACCTACGAGCAGTACTTC
TRBD2 . TRBJ2-1 TRBV29-1 CSATGLAGWGRSYNEQFF TGCAGCGCCACAGGACTAGCGGGATGGGGCAGGTCCTACAATGAGCAGTTCTTC
. few TRBJ2-5 TRBV28 CASSGNREFVGGETQYF TGTGCCAGCAGTGGGAACAGGGAGTTCGTCGGGGGAGAGACCCAGTACTTC
. many TRBJ2-7 TRBV5-1 CASSPVGRTVSYEQYF TGCGCCAGCAGCCCCGTGGGGCGGACGGTATCCTACGAGCAGTACTTC
. . TRBJ2-2 TRBV7-9 CASSLGGHGELFF TGTGCCAGCAGCTTAGGGGGTCACGGGGAGCTGTTTTTT
TRBD1 many TRBJ2-7 TRBV30 CAWRKTGAYEQYF TGTGCCTGGAGGAAAACAGGGGCCTACGAGCAGTACTTC
. . TRBJ1-4 TRBV5-5 CASSPRSGNEKLFF TGTGCCAGCAGCCCCAGGAGCGGCAATGAAAAACTGTTTTTT
TRBD2 few TRBJ2-1 TRBV6-1 CASSSNRLAGTYNEQFF TGTGCCAGCAGTTCCAATAGACTAGCGGGAACTTACAATGAGCAGTTCTTC
TRBD2 . TRBJ2-1 TRBV28 CASRPETGTSGRGLDEQFF TGTGCCAGCAGGCCTGAAACCGGGACTAGCGGGAGAGGGTTGGATGAGCAGTTCTTC
. many TRBJ1-1 TRBV30 CAWIGLAEAFF TGTGCCTGGATTGGTTTGGCTGAAGCTTTCTTT
. . TRBJ2-4 TRBV2 CASSEPGPRAKNIQYF TGTGCCAGCAGTGAACCGGGACCCCGAGCCAAAAACATTCAGTACTTC
. many TRBJ1-2 TRBV30 CAWGSQTVPTYGYTF TGTGCCTGGGGCTCTCAGACGGTACCTACCTATGGCTACACCTTC
. . TRBJ1-1 TRBV2 CASSELTPGEAFF TGTGCCAGCAGTGAATTGACTCCCGGAGAAGCTTTCTTT
. many TRBJ2-7 TRBV18 CASSTRGRSDEQYF TGTGCCAGCTCAACGAGGGGACGGAGTGACGAGCAGTACTTC
TRBD1 many TRBJ2-3 TRBV5-1 CASSLILRTGGTDTQYF TGCGCCAGCAGCTTAATCTTACGGACAGGCGGGACAGATACGCAGTATTTT
TRBD1 few TRBJ1-2 TRBV5-1 CASSLASGQGPIYGYTF TGCGCCAGCAGCTTGGCCTCCGGACAGGGGCCCATCTATGGCTACACCTTC
. . TRBJ2-5 TRBV14 CASSHVGEASGETQYF TGTGCCAGCAGCCATGTGGGGGAAGCGAGCGGGGAGACCCAGTACTTC
. . TRBJ2-5 TRBV6-2/TRBV6-3 CASSYKQGLKETQYF TGTGCCAGCAGTTACAAACAGGGTCTAAAGGAGACCCAGTACTTC
. few TRBJ2-7 TRBV28 CASSSLGGISYEQYF TGTGCCAGCAGCTCTCTTGGCGGGATCTCCTACGAGCAGTACTTC
. few TRBJ2-5 TRBV10-3 CAIIQGKAETQYF TGTGCCATCATTCAGGGGAAGGCAGAGACCCAGTACTTC
TRBD2 few TRBJ2-1 TRBV14 CASSQDPFGTRGSYNEQFF TGTGCCAGCAGCCAAGATCCTTTCGGGACTAGAGGGTCCTACAATGAGCAGTTCTTC
TRBD1 few TRBJ2-7 TRBV19 CASSISGRGREQYF TGTGCCAGTAGTATAAGCGGAAGGGGGCGCGAGCAGTACTTC
. few TRBJ2-3 TRBV2 CASSEPPKDTQYF TGTGCCAGCAGTGAACCCCCCAAAGATACGCAGTATTTT
TRBD1 many TRBJ2-7 TRBV3-1 CASSRGTGGPYEQYF TGTGCCAGCAGCCGCGGGACAGGGGGCCCCTACGAGCAGTACTTC
. many TRBJ2-7 TRBV28 CASPGPNSYEQYF TGTGCCAGCCCAGGGCCCAACTCCTACGAGCAGTACTTC
. . TRBJ2-7 TRBV3-1 CASSQGRPSFYEQYF TGTGCCAGCAGCCAAGGTCGCCCCAGCTTCTACGAGCAGTACTTC
. few TRBJ2-5 TRBV30 CAWSPVGHGETQYF TGTGCCTGGAGTCCAGTGGGACATGGGGAGACCCAGTACTTC
TRBD2 . TRBJ2-5 TRBV10-3 CAISGRTGGQETQYF TGTGCCATCAGTGGACGGACGGGGGGGCAAGAGACCCAGTACTTC
. few TRBJ1-4 TRBV11-2 CASSSQGTNEKLFF TGTGCCAGCAGCTCACAGGGAACTAATGAAAAACTGTTTTTT
. few TRBJ2-7 TRBV5-5 CAGSLASSYEQYF TGTGCCGGCAGCTTGGCAAGCTCCTACGAGCAGTACTTC
TRBD2 . TRBJ2-5 TRBV12-3/TRBV12-4 CASSSTSGRATETQYF TGTGCCAGCAGTTCGACTAGCGGGAGGGCGACGGAGACCCAGTACTTC
TRBD2 . TRBJ2-1 TRBV6-1 CASTILAGEPNEQFF TGTGCCAGCACCATTCTAGCGGGAGAACCCAATGAGCAGTTCTTC
. few TRBJ2-1 TRBV5-1 CASSLEGQVFNNEQFF TGCGCCAGCAGCTTGGAAGGGCAGGTCTTTAACAATGAGCAGTTCTTC
. many TRBJ1-2 TRBV2 CASSDEPVDTF TGTGCCAGCAGTGACGAGCCGGTCGACACCTTC
. few TRBJ2-3 TRBV30 CAWAPGTDTQYF TGTGCCTGGGCACCCGGCACAGATACGCAGTATTTT
. . TRBJ2-5 TRBV11-3 CASSSDGGTQYF TGTGCCAGCAGCTCCGATGGGGGGACCCAGTACTTC
TRBD2 few TRBJ2-1 TRBV7-3 CASSLRLALNEQFF TGTGCCAGCAGCCTTAGACTAGCCTTGAATGAGCAGTTCTTC
TRBD2 . TRBJ2-1 TRBV7-6 CASSFLGGRARGEQFF TGTGCCAGCAGCTTTCTTGGCGGGAGGGCGAGGGGTGAGCAGTTCTTC
. . TRBJ1-1 TRBV10-3 CAIKDRSMNTEAFF TGTGCCATCAAGGACAGAAGTATGAACACTGAAGCTTTCTTT
TRBD1 . TRBJ1-5 TRBV27 CASRDRQGHSNQPQHF TGTGCCAGCAGAGATAGACAGGGGCATAGCAATCAGCCCCAGCATTTT
. . TRBJ1-1 TRBV10-1 CASSVGPETEAFF TGCGCCAGCAGTGTGGGGCCAGAAACTGAAGCTTTCTTT